The TCR beta chain described here comes from a study of T cells after posttransplantation cyclophosphamide. Notes on the study in general: Later post-transplant blood repertoires were often dominated by donor CD8+ memory clones. Tissue-infiltrating T cells from skin or gut overlapped little with blood T cells.

Methotrexate plus calcineurin inhibitor accompanied controls' myeloablative marrow transplants; sampling was 1 year later. Profiling relied on immunoSEQ multiplex PCR, and the TCRdb table lists in-frame clones only, not all of them. The sample lists 15,000 to 20,000 clones, about 85% occurring once. As to this clone: Its specificity is unknown.

Looked up from germline, CDR1 is MDHEN and CDR2 is SYDVKM. Deletions cut 5 bases from V and 6 bases from J, with 14 bases between. This CDR3 is 14 amino acids long. Here the sequenced sample was PBMCs, taken after allogeneic stem cell transplant with calcineurin inhibitor and methotrexate. The clonotype originates from a female patient aged 18 to 29 who received an allogeneic stem cell transplant from an unrelated donor, was CMV-positive, and had acute and chronic GVHD. The graft donor may have contributed some T cells. The chain uses TRBV28 and TRBJ2-1; D is perhaps TRBD2 (6 bases). The CDR3 spells CASSPGLLGNEQFF. In DNA form, the CDR3 reads TGTGCCAGCAGTCCGGGACTCCTCGGCAATGAGCAGTTCTTC.